This record covers a single TCR beta chain. What it recognizes is unknown. The data belong to a study of cytomegalovirus exposure and HLA in healthy donors. The PCR contained 60 Vbeta and 13 Jbeta primers. The protocol was immunoSEQ multiplex PCR, while the TCRdb copy is restricted to in-frame clones and leaves out a portion. The data contain fewer than 250,000 clones, more than 75% of them singletons. CDR3 length: 15 amino acids. Germline V CDR1 and CDR2: SGHTA, FQGNSA. With 4 bases removed from V and 3 bases from J, the gap between germline ends came to 14 bases. At the time of sampling, donors were nominally healthy, though unrecorded immune exposures were likely. The study's findings and limits: Presence/absence analyses rested on an assumption that sequencing depth was roughly uniform across donors. Earlier findings revealed that most TCR beta V segments proved productive either about 87% or about 30% of the time. Diagnosis of cytomegalovirus status made by the classifier reportedly showed high specificity and sensitivity.

The receptor was derived from a man aged 35-49 years in good health and CMV-seropositive. Sequencing was carried out using PBMCs. The V and J genes are TRBV7-2 and TRBJ2-3, with D possibly being TRBD2 (5 bases). The CDR3 sequence is CASSSRASETDTQYF. The DNA of the CDR3 is TGTGCCAGCAGCTCGCGGGCCAGCGAGACAGATACGCAGTATTTT.